A single sample is the source of the 12 T cell receptor beta chains below, sequenced in a study of radiotherapy plus CTLA-4 blockade in lung cancer. Data came from immunoSEQ multiplex PCR; TCRdb stores just in-frame clones and leaves some out. The sample shows some 98,000 clones, roughly 80% of them seen only once. The starting material was peripheral blood, obtained from a patient treated with radiotherapy plus ipilimumab. Source of these receptors: a human donor with non-small cell lung cancer who had a partial response to radiotherapy plus ipilimumab.

V is TRBV29-1 and J is TRBJ2-5, with 8 bases that match TRBD1. The CDR3 has 11 amino acids. Germline V gene lookup returns CDR1 SQVTM and CDR2 ANQGSEA. With V trimmed by 7 bases and J by 5 bases, 3 bases remained unmatched. In DNA, the CDR3 is TGCAGCGCAGGGGGCCTGGAGACCCAGTACTTC. As protein: CSAGGLETQYF. The complete variable domain, with remaining parts taken from reference TRBV29-1 and TRBJ2-5, reads SAVISQKPSRDICQRGTSLTIQCQVDSQVTMMFWYRQQPGQSLTLIATANQGSEATYESGFVIDKFPISRPNLTFSTLTVSNMSPEDSSIYLCSAGGLETQYFGPGTRLLVL.

The rearrangement uses TRBV6-6 and TRBJ2-3; 7 positions agree with TRBD2. Germline V gene data show CDR1 as MNHNY and CDR2 as SVGAGI (reference sequence). Trimming took 8 bases from V and 14 from J; bases not matched to a gene: 7. This CDR3 comprises 10 residues. DNA for the CDR3: TGTGCCAGCCCGACGGGAGGTCGGTATTTT. It is translated as CASPTGGRYF.

The chain recombines TRBV5-1 with TRBJ1-1; D perhaps matches TRBD1 (6 bases). Germline values: CDR1 SGHRS, CDR2 YFSETQ. V was shortened by 0 bases and J by 4 bases, with 13 bases between the two germline ends. There are 15 residues in the CDR3. CDR3 nucleotides: TGCGCCAGCAGCTTGGTACCGGGAGGGGGCACTGAAGCTTTCTTT. It codes for CASSLVPGGGTEAFF.

V usage is TRBV5-4 and J usage is TRBJ2-2, with 14 bases fitting TRBD2. J lost 7 bases, V lost 4 bases, and 9 bases had no gene match. Germline V gene sequence: CDR1 SGHNT, CDR2 YYREEE (reference sequence). The CDR3 totals 17 residues. The CDR3 DNA is TGTGCCAGCAGCCTCCTTGAGACTAGCGGGAGGGGCGGGGAGCTGTTTTTT. Its translation is CASSLLETSGRGGELFF.

The rearrangement joins TRBV18 to TRBJ1-1; possibly TRBD1 for D (6 bases). The CDR3 extends over 13 amino acids. The ends were cut back, 1 base at V and 8 bases at J, with 11 bases in the middle. CDR1 is KGHSH, CDR2 LQKENI, per germline. The CDR3 spells CASSPRSGAEAFF. CDR3 nucleotide sequence: TGTGCCAGCTCACCACGGTCAGGGGCAGAAGCTTTCTTT. Looking up the rest from reference TRBV18 and TRBJ1-1 gives the full variable domain: NAGVMQNPRHLVRRRGQEARLRCSPMKGHSHVYWYRQLPEEGLKFMVYLQKENIIDESGMPKERFSAEFPKEGPSILRIQQVVRGDSAAYFCASSPRSGAEAFFGQGTRLTVV.

The gene calls are TRBV28 and TRBJ2-1, with 13 bases aligning to TRBD2. The CDR3 spans 18 residues. After removal of 2 bases from V and 9 bases from J, the junction contained 13 bases not matched to a gene. Germline lookup yields CDR1 MDHEN and CDR2 SYDVKM. CDR3 nucleotide sequence: TGTGCCAGCAGTTTACTAGGTACTAGCGGGAGGGATGGTTTTGAGCAGTTCTTC. It specifies CASSLLGTSGRDGFEQFF.

This clone was detected only once. The junction departs from germline at one end; a sequencing error may be responsible. The chain links TRBV5-1 to TRBJ1-1, with D perhaps TRBD1 (5 bases). Germline V lookup: CDR1 SGHRS, CDR2 YFSETQ. The CDR3 sequence is 13 residues long. The chain's CDR3 is CASSLGGEGFVYF. CDR3 nucleotides: TGCGCCAGCAGCTTGGGGGGGGAGGGGTTTGTCTACTTT.

The chain carries TRBV6-1 and TRBJ2-1; the match to TRBD2 covers 13 bases. This CDR3 has 17 amino acids. V gave up 3 bases and J gave up 1 base; unmatched junction bases: 3. The germline CDR1 and CDR2 sequences are MNHNS and SASEGT. CDR3 residues: CASSDWTSGRSYNEQFF. DNA of the CDR3: TGTGCCAGCAGTGATTGGACTAGCGGGAGATCCTACAATGAGCAGTTCTTC.

V gene TRBV19 combines with J gene TRBJ1-1, with a possible D match to TRBD1 (5 bases). The germline V and J ends were trimmed by 5 bases and 1 base, with 8 bases remaining between them. Per germline, CDR1 LNHDA and CDR2 SQIVND (reference sequence). This CDR3 is 13 amino acids long. The CDR3 DNA reads as TGTGCCAGTAGTCCGACAGCGAACACTGAAGCTTTCTTT. Translating gives CASSPTANTEAFF.

The V call is TRBV5-1, the J call TRBJ2-2, with 8 bases that match TRBD2. The V and J ends lost 7 bases and 2 bases, in that order; junction bases with no gene match: 7. The CDR3 runs to 15 residues. Germline CDR1 SGHRS, CDR2 YFSETQ. CDR3 sequence reads: CASAPGGDNTGELFF. CDR3 nucleotide sequence: TGCGCCAGCGCCCCGGGGGGGGACAACACCGGGGAGCTGTTTTTT.

This chain uses TRBV18 with TRBJ1-3, with 10 nucleotides matching TRBD1. Germline values: CDR1 KGHSH, CDR2 LQKENI. Losses at the gene ends were 3 bases for V and 2 bases for J; bases not matched to a gene: 4. CDR3 length equals 16 residues. The CDR3 DNA reads TGTGCCAGCTCACCGACCGGGACAGGGGCTGGAAACACCATATATTTT. Translated: CASSPTGTGAGNTIYF.

The V call is TRBV5-6, the J call TRBJ1-1; no firm D call. CDR3 length: 13 amino acids. V shed 0 bases and J shed 1 base, with 4 bases lying between them. Germline V CDR1 and CDR2: SGHDT, YYEEEE. CDR3: CASSLDWNTEAFF. Here the CDR3 DNA reads TGTGCCAGCAGCTTGGACTGGAACACTGAAGCTTTCTTT.